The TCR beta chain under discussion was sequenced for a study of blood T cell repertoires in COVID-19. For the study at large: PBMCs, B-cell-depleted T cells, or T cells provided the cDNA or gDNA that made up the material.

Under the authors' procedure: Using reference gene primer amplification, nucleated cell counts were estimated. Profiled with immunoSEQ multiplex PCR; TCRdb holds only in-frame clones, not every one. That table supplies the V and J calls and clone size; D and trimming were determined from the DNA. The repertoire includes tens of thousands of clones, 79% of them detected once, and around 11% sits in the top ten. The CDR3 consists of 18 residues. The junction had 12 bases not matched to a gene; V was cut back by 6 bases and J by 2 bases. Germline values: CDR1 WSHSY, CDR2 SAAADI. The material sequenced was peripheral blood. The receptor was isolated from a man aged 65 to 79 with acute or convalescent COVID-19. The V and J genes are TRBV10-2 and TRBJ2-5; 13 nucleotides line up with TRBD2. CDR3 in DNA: TGCGCCAGCAGGCCCGGGACTAGCGGGGCAAGATCTCAAGAGACCCAGTACTTC. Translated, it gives CASRPGTSGARSQETQYF.